Included here is one TCR beta chain sequence, with context. This specimen comes from a study of blood T cell repertoires in COVID-19. On the study more broadly: Nucleic acid was either cDNA or gDNA, and it came from T cells, B-cell-depleted T cells, or PBMCs.

Enrollment of patients from Seattle took place during active infection, with longitudinal follow-up. In the original workflow: Amplifying reference gene primers gave estimates of nucleated cell counts. Only in-frame clones appear in the TCRdb table, and some are missing; sequencing was by immunoSEQ multiplex PCR. V, J and clone size are those of that table, while D and trimming were read from the DNA. The profile shows around 260,000 clones, roughly 86% of them singletons. Germline CDR1 MDHEN, CDR2 SYDVKM. The CDR3 is 11 amino acids. Between the trimmed V and J ends, which lost 3 bases and 3 bases, there was a span of 3 bases.

This receptor was taken from an older woman with COVID-19, enrolled during active disease. Input material: peripheral blood. The chain combines TRBV28 with TRBJ2-7; no firm D call. The CDR3: CASSFLYEQYF. The CDR3 DNA reads as TGTGCCAGCAGTTTTCTCTACGAGCAGTACTTC.